Below, one T cell receptor (beta chain) is given with its context. This record belongs to a study of blood T cell repertoires in COVID-19. Overall study: The study drew acute and convalescent COVID-19 samples from the United States, Italy and Spain. From T cells, B-cell-depleted T cells, or PBMCs came the material, which was cDNA or gDNA.

How the authors handled the data: Reference gene primer amplification in the assay estimated nucleated cell counts. The protocol was immunoSEQ multiplex PCR, while the TCRdb copy is restricted to in-frame clones and leaves out a portion. V, J and clone size are taken as reported in that table, and D and trimming were inferred from the DNA itself. This sample has approximately 83,000 clones; 88% occur once, and the top ten carry roughly 6.6%. The CDR3 loop spans 13 amino acids. V shed 3 bases and J shed 0 bases, with 5 bases lying between them. In germline, CDR1 is SEHNR, CDR2 FQNEAQ (reference sequence).

The V call is TRBV7-9, the J call TRBJ1-1; D uncertain. The source of this sequence is a man aged 65-85 years with acute or convalescent COVID-19. Sequencing used peripheral blood. CDR3 protein: CASSFPLNTEAFF. Here the CDR3 DNA reads TGTGCCAGCAGCTTCCCCTTGAACACTGAAGCTTTCTTT.